These 28 T cell receptor beta chains share one sample of origin, sequenced in a study of T cells after yellow fever vaccination. One entry per CDR3 protein results from TCRdb running MiXCR on the 5' RACE reads. The sample yields hundreds of thousands of distinct CDR3 sequences, around 8.1% seen once. The material sequenced was PBMCs, taken more than 40 days after the first yellow fever vaccination. The source is a man between 18 and 35 years old who received the YFV17D yellow fever vaccine.

This chain links TRBV6-5 with TRBJ2-2; D is unclear. CDR1 and CDR2 (germline): MNHEY, SVGAGI. There are 14 residues in the CDR3. Trimming took 2 bases from V and 9 from J, leaving 13 bases between them. CDR3 sequence: CASSYGTGLWELFF. The CDR3 nucleotides are TGTGCCAGCAGTTACGGTACTGGTTTGTGGGAGCTGTTTTTT.

This clonotype showed up just a few times. CDR3 in DNA: TGCGCCAGCAGCCAGGGCATCCAAGAGACCCAGTACTTC. Its protein product is CASSQGIQETQYF. The J gene is TRBJ2-5, the V gene TRBV4-1, with unresolved D. V was clipped by 3 bases and J by 1 base, with 6 bases between them. The CDR3 runs to 13 residues. CDR1 is MGHRA and CDR2 is YSYEKL in the germline V gene.

A few counts support this clonotype. The J gene is TRBJ1-5, the V gene TRBV7-9; no clear D gene. From germline, CDR1 is SEHNR and CDR2 FQNEAQ (reference sequence). V lost 0 bases and J 3 bases, leaving 3 bases between the germline ends. This CDR3 contains 13 residues. The CDR3 DNA reads TGTGCCAGCAGCTTAGCCGTCAATCAGCCCCAGCATTTT. It yields the protein CASSLAVNQPQHF.

This clonotype has more than one count but fewer than ten. V usage is TRBV10-3 and J usage is TRBJ2-1; D gene ambiguous. Trimming cost V 7 bases and J 0 bases, with 10 bases left between them. CDR1 and CDR2 from the germline V gene are ENHRY and SYGVKD. The CDR3 is made up of 14 amino acids. The CDR3 spells CAIMEHLSYNEQFF. Written as DNA, the CDR3 is TGTGCCATCATGGAACACCTCTCCTACAATGAGCAGTTCTTC.

This clonotype appeared a few times. This sequence joins TRBV10-3 and TRBJ1-2, with 8 bases that match TRBD1. J was trimmed by 12 bases and V by 2 bases; bases with no gene match: 5. CDR1 and CDR2 from the germline V gene are ENHRY and SYGVKD. The CDR3 runs 12 residues. CDR3 DNA sequence: TGTGCCATCAGTGAGGGACAGGGAAGGAACACCTTC. It yields the protein CAISEGQGRNTF.

This clonotype was seen more than once but under ten times. V and J are TRBV28 and TRBJ1-6; TRBD1 is a possible D gene (5 bases). Germline CDR1 is MDHEN and CDR2 is SYDVKM. V was pared by 2 bases and J by 7 bases, with 15 bases between. The CDR3 spans 16 residues. CDR3 coding DNA: TGTGCCAGCAGTTTAGCGGGTGGGGGTGCAAATTCACCCCTCCACTTT. Encoded protein: CASSLAGGGANSPLHF.

This clonotype was observed a handful of times. The chain uses TRBV7-3 and TRBJ2-1; 8 bases are a match to TRBD2. Germline CDR1 and CDR2: SGHTA and FQGTGA. Trimming removed 1 base from V and 7 bases from J; junction bases left unmatched: 3. CDR3 length: 14 residues. The CDR3 nucleotides read TGTGCCAGCAGCTTAAATTCGGGGGGGAATGAGCAGTTCTTC. It encodes CASSLNSGGNEQFF.

V and J are TRBV5-1 and TRBJ2-2, with 9 bases lining up with TRBD1. The CDR3 consists of 16 residues. V was pared by 4 bases and J by 5 bases, with 9 bases of the junction left unmatched. Germline values: CDR1 SGHRS, CDR2 YFSETQ. The CDR3 sequence: CASSLMGQGRTGELFF. The CDR3 DNA sequence: TGCGCCAGCAGCCTAATGGGACAGGGAAGGACCGGGGAGCTGTTTTTT.

This rearrangement joins TRBV4-2 to TRBJ2-2; D is unclear. V was trimmed by 0 bases and J by 9 bases, leaving 14 bases between them. The germline gives CDR1 LGHNA, CDR2 YNFKEQ. CDR3 length equals 15 residues. The CDR3 nucleotides read TGTGCCAGCAGCCAAGATTTTGGAGCGCCTTGGGAGCTGTTTTTT. The encoded protein is CASSQDFGAPWELFF.

The sample holds a few counts of this clonotype. The chain links TRBV19 to TRBJ1-5; no clear D gene. Germline lookup yields CDR1 LNHDA and CDR2 SQIVND (reference sequence). The CDR3 extends over 14 amino acids. Trimming shortened V by 7 bases and J by 7 bases, and 17 bases separated the two germline ends. CDR3 protein: CASTVSGRRQPQHF. CDR3 in DNA: TGTGCCAGTACCGTCTCCGGAAGGAGACAGCCCCAGCATTTT.

This clonotype was counted between two and nine times. The chain joins TRBV2 to TRBJ2-1; the D gene could be TRBD1 or TRBD2 (5 bases each). Per the germline V gene, CDR1 is SNHLY and CDR2 is FYNNEI. CDR3 length equals 16 residues. Trimming left V 6 bases short and J 6 bases short, with 21 bases between. CDR3 coding DNA: TGTGCCAGCAGCGAAATCGGGCTTCCAGGGACCAATGAGCAGTTCTTC. It yields the protein CASSEIGLPGTNEQFF. Full variable domain (missing parts from reference TRBV2 and TRBJ2-1): EPEVTQTPSHQVTQMGQEVILRCVPISNHLYFYWYRQILGQKVEFLVSFYNNEISEKSEIFDDQFSVERPDGSNFTLKIRSTKLEDSAMYFCASSEIGLPGTNEQFFGPGTRLTVL.

This clonotype has a handful of counts. The J gene is TRBJ2-3, the V gene TRBV20-1, with TRBD2 matching over 7 bases. This CDR3 has 16 residues. J was trimmed by 6 bases and V by 1 base; bases with no gene match: 13. From germline, CDR1 is DFQATT and CDR2 SNEGSKA (reference sequence). CDR3 sequence reads: CSARGGEGEVRDTQYF. The CDR3 DNA is TGCAGTGCTAGAGGGGGGGAGGGCGAAGTCAGGGATACGCAGTATTTT.

In its sample, this clonotype was seen a few times. The V and J genes are TRBV24-1 and TRBJ2-3, with 10 bases identical to TRBD2. Germline CDR1 is KGHDR and CDR2 is SFDVKD. Trimming removed 4 bases from V and 3 bases from J; junction bases left unmatched: 3. This CDR3 comprises 15 residues. The CDR3, as DNA: TGTGCCACCAGTGACGTAGCGGGGGGTACAGATACGCAGTATTTT. Translating it yields CATSDVAGGTDTQYF.

This clonotype was observed a few times. The chain is built from TRBV5-1 and TRBJ2-7; TRBD1 aligns across 9 bases. Germline V lookup: CDR1 SGHRS, CDR2 YFSETQ. V dropped 7 bases and J dropped 1; count of bases not matched to a gene: 9. This CDR3 comprises 15 residues. As DNA, the CDR3 is TGCGCCAGCGGAAAACCGGGACAGGGTTCCTACGAGCAGTACTTC. This translates into CASGKPGQGSYEQYF.

The gene calls are TRBV20-1 and TRBJ2-2; no clear D gene. Germline values: CDR1 DFQATT, CDR2 SNEGSKA (reference sequence). The CDR3 totals 12 residues. V lost 4 bases and J lost 4, with 7 bases in between. The CDR3 DNA follows: TGCAGTGCTATTGAGTCCACCGGGGAGCTGTTTTTT. It encodes CSAIESTGELFF.

The chain has TRBV20-1 and TRBJ2-3; maybe TRBD2 (7 bases). From germline, CDR1 is DFQATT and CDR2 SNEGSKA (reference sequence). The CDR3 is 14 amino acids. V lost 6 bases and J lost 3, with 16 bases in between. As DNA, the CDR3 is TGCAGTGCCTTGAAAGGGGGAGGGACAGATACGCAGTATTTT. Its protein is CSALKGGGTDTQYF.

The chain recombines TRBV24-1 with TRBJ2-3; 7 nucleotides align to TRBD2. The CDR3 is 15 residues long. CDR1 is KGHDR, CDR2 SFDVKD, per germline. Trimming at V came to 4 bases and at J to 2 bases, leaving 5 bases not matched to a gene. The CDR3 DNA sequence: TGTGCCACCAGTGAATTCGGGACTACCACAGATACGCAGTATTTT. Translation: CATSEFGTTTDTQYF.

The chain links TRBV7-2 to TRBJ1-3, with D tentatively TRBD1 (6 bases). Per the germline V gene, CDR1 is SGHTA and CDR2 is FQGNSA. The ends were cut back, 5 bases at V and 0 bases at J, with 17 bases in the middle. The CDR3 is 17 residues long. CDR3 sequence (DNA): TGTGCCAGCAGCCCCCGGGGGGCCTCGACCTCTGGAAACACCATATATTTT. Translated, it gives CASSPRGASTSGNTIYF. Based on the CDR3 plus reference TRBV7-2 and TRBJ1-3, the full variable domain is GAGVSQSPSNKVTEKGKDVELRCDPISGHTALYWYRQSLGQGLEFLIYFQGNSAPDKSGLPSDRFSAERTGGSVSTLTIQRTQQEDSAVYLCASSPRGASTSGNTIYFGEGSWLTVV.

This clonotype appeared a few times. The V and J genes are TRBV11-2 and TRBJ2-7; D remains ambiguous. Trimming removed 3 bases at V and 6 bases at J, with 15 bases between. CDR1 is SGHAT and CDR2 is FQNNGV in the germline V gene. The CDR3 sequence is 14 residues long. CDR3 amino acids: CASSLSPGEPEQYV. The CDR3 DNA follows: TGTGCCAGCAGCTTGTCCCCAGGTGAGCCCGAGCAGTACGTC.

This sequence joins TRBV7-9 and TRBJ2-7; 13 bases fit TRBD2. The J segment lost 5 bases and the V segment lost 4 bases, leaving 5 bases of the junction unmatched. Germline V gene data show CDR1 as SEHNR and CDR2 as FQNEAQ (reference sequence). CDR3 length: 15 residues. CDR3 amino acids: CASSSGLAGENEQYF. The CDR3 coding sequence is TGTGCCAGCAGCTCCGGACTAGCGGGGGAAAACGAGCAGTACTTC.

Only a few counts were recorded for this clonotype. The V and J genes are TRBV7-9 and TRBJ2-7; D gene uncertain. The CDR3 spans 17 residues. V was cut by 1 base and J by 6 bases, with 22 bases left in between. From germline, CDR1 is SEHNR and CDR2 FQNEAQ (reference sequence). CDR3 DNA: TGTGCCAGCAGCTTAGGTCGTGGGCTCCGGACCCCCTCCGAGCAGTACGTC. As protein: CASSLGRGLRTPSEQYV.

This clonotype was picked up a small number of times. V usage is TRBV12-3 or TRBV12-4 and J usage is TRBJ2-5; D unclear. Trimming took off 1 base at V and 7 bases at J, with 7 bases between the two ends. The CDR3 totals 12 residues. The CDR3 loop reads CASSLGPGTQYF. CDR3 in DNA: TGTGCCAGCAGTTTAGGCCCGGGGACCCAGTACTTC.

This clonotype appeared a few times. This chain joins TRBV12-3 or TRBV12-4 and TRBJ2-7, with D possibly being TRBD1 or TRBD2 (5 bases each). Between the trimmed V and J ends, which lost 6 bases and 2 bases, there was a span of 17 bases. The CDR3 consists of 15 residues. CDR3 amino acids: CASSRPGTATYEQYF. DNA for the CDR3: TGTGCCAGCAGCCGTCCCGGGACGGCCACCTACGAGCAGTACTTC.

This chain links TRBV5-1 with TRBJ1-2; TRBD1 matches at 7 bases. The germline V gene encodes CDR1 SGHRS and CDR2 YFSETQ. There are 14 residues in the CDR3. V was pared by 4 bases and J by 10 bases, with 13 bases of the junction left unmatched. CDR3 residues: CASSQRGTEAYYTF. In nucleotides, the CDR3 is TGCGCCAGCAGCCAGCGGGGGACAGAAGCCTACTACACCTTC. The whole variable domain, filled in from reference TRBV5-1 and TRBJ1-2, reads KAGVTQTPRYLIKTRGQQVTLSCSPISGHRSVSWYQQTPGQGLQFLFEYFSETQRNKGNFPGRFSGRQFSNSRSEMNVSTLELGDSALYLCASSQRGTEAYYTFGSGTRLTVV.

The V call is TRBV12-3 or TRBV12-4, the J call TRBJ2-3, with 9 nucleotides matching TRBD2. CDR3 length: 16 residues. V trimming: 4 bases; J trimming: 2 bases; junction bases outside the gene matches: 7. This CDR3 reads CASSWGSGGFTDTQYF. In DNA, the CDR3 is TGTGCCAGCAGTTGGGGTAGCGGGGGTTTCACAGATACGCAGTATTTT.

This clonotype was picked up many times. The V gene is TRBV6-4, the J gene TRBJ2-2; 9 bases line up with TRBD2. The CDR3 is 14 amino acids. CDR1 is MRHNA, CDR2 SNTAGT, per germline. J was trimmed by 3 bases and V by 4 bases; bases with no gene match: 0. CDR3 nucleotide sequence: TGTGCCAGCAGTGCTAGCGGGGACACCGGGGAGCTGTTTTTT. It translates to CASSASGDTGELFF.

This clonotype was seen a handful of times. This sequence joins TRBV7-2 and TRBJ2-1; D remains ambiguous. Germline V lookup: CDR1 SGHTA, CDR2 FQGNSA. The V and J ends lost 7 bases and 0 bases respectively, with 13 bases between them. This CDR3 contains 15 residues. The chain's CDR3 is CASTRVASSYNEQFF. The CDR3 region has the DNA TGTGCCAGCACCCGGGTGGCTAGCTCCTACAATGAGCAGTTCTTC.

The chain couples TRBV4-3 to TRBJ2-1; 7 bases map to TRBD2. The V gene end was trimmed by 5 bases and the J gene end by 2 bases; junction bases not matched to a gene: 9. CDR3 size: 16 residues. From germline, CDR1 is LGHNA and CDR2 YSLEER. This CDR3 reads CASSVLSGAAYNEQFF. CDR3 sequence (DNA): TGCGCCAGCAGCGTACTAAGCGGGGCCGCCTACAATGAGCAGTTCTTC.